The T cell receptor beta chain described here comes from a study of identical twins. Study results and caveats: Researchers caution that invariant MAIT and iNKT cells could partly confound zero-insertion analyses.

Unique molecular identifiers were present on cDNA, and template switching added a universal primer site. One entry per CDR3 protein, called by TCRdb with MiXCR from the 5' RACE reads. The sample consists of under 450,000 distinct CDR3 sequences, approximately 18% of them appearing once. The germline gives CDR1 LGHNA, CDR2 YNFKEQ. The CDR3 runs to 13 residues. Trimming shortened V by 3 bases and J by 7 bases, and 9 bases separated the two germline ends. With respect to this clonotype: What it recognizes is unknown.

This sequence joins TRBV4-2 and TRBJ2-2; D is undetermined. The receptor was derived from a man in his forties or fifties in good health. Material for sequencing was naive T cells sorted from blood. In DNA form, the CDR3 reads TGTGCCAGCAGCCAGATACAAAGCGGGGAGCTGTTTTTT. It yields the protein CASSQIQSGELFF.